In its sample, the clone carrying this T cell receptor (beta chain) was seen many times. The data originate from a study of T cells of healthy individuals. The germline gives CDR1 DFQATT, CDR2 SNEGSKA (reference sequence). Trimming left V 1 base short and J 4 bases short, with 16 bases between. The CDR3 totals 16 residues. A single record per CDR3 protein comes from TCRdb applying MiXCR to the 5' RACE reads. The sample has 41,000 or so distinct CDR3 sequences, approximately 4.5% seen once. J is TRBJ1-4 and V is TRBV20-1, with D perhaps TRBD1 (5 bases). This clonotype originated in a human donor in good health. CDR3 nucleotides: TGCAGTGCTAGAGCCGCCGCGACAGCCGTTAATGAAAAACTGTTTTTT. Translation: CSARAAATAVNEKLFF.